These T cell receptor beta chains were read from a single sample in a study of PD-1 blockade in classical Hodgkin lymphoma. Sequencing used immunoSEQ multiplex PCR; TCRdb keeps in-frame clones, though not all of them. The profile covers some 96,000 clones, with roughly 92% appearing a single time and less than 3.5% taken by the ten largest. The sequencing here drew on peripheral blood mononuclear cells (PBMCs), taken at baseline. The receptors were sampled from a human donor with classical Hodgkin lymphoma. Each CDR3 is given with its conserved first and last residue. The D gene is left open where the match is weak.

- TRBV27 CASRRTFETEAFF
- TRBV19 CASSPLPGNLYEQYF
- TRBV5-1 CASSLEPLNTEAFF
TRBD1 TRBV6-4 CASSGTGTGELFF
TRBD2 TRBV4-1 CASSQVGRGSYEQYF
- TRBV9 CASSVVGSGEQFF
- TRBV19 CASTQAGQYGYTF
TRBD1 TRBV28 CASSFLDRVAYEQYF
- TRBV30 CAWAHNEQFF
- TRBV9 CASSVIGSGSYNEQFF
- TRBV7-8 CASSWETSHDTQYF
- TRBV6-5 CASTPWQGLYGYTF
- TRBV6-1 CASSGYNTEAFF
- TRBV7-8 CASSLLGGAGNTIYF
- TRBV19 CASSTREIRDTQYF
TRBD2 TRBV10-3 CAIRTNSGGSGRAGNEQFF
- TRBV30 CAWNTGSYNEQFF
TRBD2 TRBV10-3 CATLAASTDTQYF